This TCR beta chain appears in the sequencing data of a study of T cells after yellow fever vaccination. Whole-study context: Fractions containing few cells were prepared with SMART-Seq v4 Ultra Low Input.

TCR cDNA, made by 5'RACE template switching, carried an added universal primer site and UMIs. TCRdb re-analysed the 5' RACE reads in MiXCR, keeping a single row per CDR3 protein. The sample yields roughly 340,000 distinct CDR3 sequences, over 8% seen once. This clonotype has just a few counts. Its target is not known. General study results and limits: The CD4 and CD8 compartments had a small share of their clonotypes in common. Although the secondary response was weaker, it peaked faster, at day 5 versus 15.

V shed 5 bases, J shed 2 bases, and the junction held 4 bases outside the gene matches. Looked up from germline, CDR1 is MNHEY and CDR2 is SVGEGT. The CDR3 consists of 15 residues. Sample: PBMCs, taken on the day of the first yellow fever vaccination. The chain uses TRBV6-2 or TRBV6-3 and TRBJ2-1; 9 bases map to TRBD1. This receptor was obtained from a young man who received the YFV17D yellow fever vaccine. CDR3 DNA: TGTGCCAGCAGTCACGGGACAGGGACCTACAATGAGCAGTTCTTC. Translation gives CASSHGTGTYNEQFF.